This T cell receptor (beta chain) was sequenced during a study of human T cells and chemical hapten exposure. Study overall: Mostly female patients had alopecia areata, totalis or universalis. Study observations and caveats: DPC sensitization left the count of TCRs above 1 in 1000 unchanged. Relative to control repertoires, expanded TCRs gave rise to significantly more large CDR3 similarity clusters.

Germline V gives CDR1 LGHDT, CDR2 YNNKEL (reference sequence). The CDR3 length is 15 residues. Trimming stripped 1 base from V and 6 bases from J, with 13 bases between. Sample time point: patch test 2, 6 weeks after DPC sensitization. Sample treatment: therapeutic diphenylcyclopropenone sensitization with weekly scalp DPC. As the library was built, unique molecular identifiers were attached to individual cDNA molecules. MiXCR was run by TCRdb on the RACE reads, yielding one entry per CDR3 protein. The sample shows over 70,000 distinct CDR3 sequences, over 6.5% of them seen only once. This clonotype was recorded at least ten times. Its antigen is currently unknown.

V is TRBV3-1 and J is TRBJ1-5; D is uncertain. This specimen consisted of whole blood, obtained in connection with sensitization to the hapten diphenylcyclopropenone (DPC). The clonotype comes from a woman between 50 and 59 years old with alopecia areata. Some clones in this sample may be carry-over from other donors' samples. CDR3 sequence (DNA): TGTGCCAGCAGCCAAGGGCCGGCGAACGGTCAGCCCCAGCATTTT. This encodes CASSQGPANGQPQHF.